The 29 T cell receptor beta chains below all came from one sample that was sequenced in a study of PD-1 blockade in classical Hodgkin lymphoma. All patients experienced relapse after autologous stem cell transplantation, and brentuximab vedotin exposure was variable. Assay used: immunoSEQ multiplex PCR; TCRdb lists only in-frame clones, some missing. Of roughly 140,000 clones detected, approximately 72% appear once; the ten largest clones hold 7.5% to 10%. The sequencing here drew on peripheral blood mononuclear cells (PBMCs), taken before the second cycle of nivolumab. These receptors were obtained from a human donor with classical Hodgkin lymphoma.

The chain is built from TRBV18 and TRBJ2-1, with 12 bases aligning to TRBD2. The germline CDR1 and CDR2 sequences are KGHSH and LQKENI. V gave up 3 bases and J gave up 6 bases; unmatched junction bases: 3. The CDR3 is made up of 15 amino acids. The CDR3 sequence is CASSPGLAGSNEQFF. CDR3 DNA sequence: TGTGCCAGCTCACCTGGACTAGCGGGAAGCAATGAGCAGTTCTTC.

This chain joins TRBV6-6 and TRBJ1-1, with D perhaps TRBD1 (6 bases). Germline V lookup: CDR1 MNHNY, CDR2 SVGAGI (reference sequence). Trimming removed 7 bases at V and 5 bases at J, with 17 bases between. The CDR3 consists of 14 residues. The CDR3 coding sequence is TGTGCCAGCACTCTAAACTACAGGGCAACTGAAGCTTTCTTT. It codes for CASTLNYRATEAFF.

The chain recombines TRBV7-2 with TRBJ2-3; D possibly uses TRBD1 or TRBD2 (5 bases each). Germline CDR1 is SGHTA and CDR2 is FQGNSA. Deletions cut 5 bases from V and 4 bases from J, with 13 bases between. The CDR3 contains 14 residues. CDR3 DNA sequence: TGTGCCAGCAGCGCCGGGGCTAAGGCAGATACGCAGTATTTT. Protein: CASSAGAKADTQYF.

J is TRBJ2-7 and V is TRBV6-6; TRBD1 aligns across 12 bases. The V segment lost 5 bases and the J segment 3 bases; nucleotides outside the gene matches: 5. The length of the CDR3 is 15 residues. From germline, CDR1 is MNHNY and CDR2 SVGAGI (reference sequence). This CDR3 is CASSARDRGLYEQYF. CDR3 sequence (DNA): TGTGCCAGCAGTGCCCGGGACAGGGGGCTCTACGAGCAGTACTTC.

This clone has only a few counts. This chain connects TRBV6-5 to TRBJ1-1; TRBD1 might be the D (6 bases). Germline V gene lookup returns CDR1 MNHEY and CDR2 SVGAGI. The CDR3 consists of 14 residues. V was pared by 8 bases and J by 1 base, with 14 bases between. The CDR3 DNA follows: TGTGCCAGCCTCCGAGGGGGGGCGAACACTGAAGCTTTCTTT. Residues: CASLRGGANTEAFF.

The count of this clone is one. The chain carries TRBV20-1 and TRBJ1-1, with D hard to call. The CDR3 is 11 residues long. Trimming took off 4 bases at V and 9 bases at J, with 12 bases between the two ends. Germline V lookup: CDR1 DFQATT, CDR2 SNEGSKA (reference sequence). The CDR3: CSAKVYWKAFF. DNA of the CDR3: TGCAGTGCTAAGGTATACTGGAAAGCTTTCTTT.

On this clone itself: The sample holds other DNA sequences that translate to the same CDR3. J is TRBJ1-5 and V is TRBV5-4; D is unresolved. Trimming took 4 bases from V and 1 from J, leaving 6 bases between them. Germline V CDR1 and CDR2: SGHNT, YYREEE (reference sequence). CDR3 length: 13 residues. The CDR3 nucleotides read TGTGCCAGCAGCCTCGACAGCAATCAGCCCCAGCATTTT. Protein sequence: CASSLDSNQPQHF.

The J gene is TRBJ2-1, the V gene TRBV27; either TRBD1 or TRBD2 may fit D (6 bases each). Germline V CDR1 and CDR2: MNHEY, SMNVEV (reference sequence). The CDR3 loop spans 16 amino acids. Trimming pared 2 bases from V and 0 bases from J, leaving 11 bases between. The chain's CDR3 is CASSLPRGLSYNEQFF. As DNA, the CDR3 is TGTGCCAGCAGTTTACCCCGGGGGCTCTCCTACAATGAGCAGTTCTTC.

The chain recombines TRBV5-8 with TRBJ1-4; D is unresolved. CDR1 is SGHTS and CDR2 is YDEGEE in the germline V gene. The CDR3 is 15 residues long. The V gene lost 0 bases and the J gene lost 0 bases, with 6 bases spanning the gap. The CDR3 loop reads CASSLEAATNEKLFF. The CDR3 nucleotides are TGTGCCAGCAGCTTGGAGGCAGCAACTAATGAAAAACTGTTTTTT.

This rearrangement joins TRBV12-5 to TRBJ2-6; no clear D. Trimming removed 7 bases from V and 0 bases from J, with 4 bases in between. The CDR3 has 13 residues. CDR1 is LGHNT and CDR2 is FRNRAP in the germline V gene. The CDR3 DNA reads as TGTGCTAGTGCCAACTCTGGGGCCAACGTCCTGACTTTC. As protein: CASANSGANVLTF.

The chain joins TRBV7-3 to TRBJ2-3; D remains ambiguous. Trimming shortened V by 2 bases and J by 0 bases, and 6 bases separated the two germline ends. CDR1 and CDR2 (germline): SGHTA, FQGTGA. The CDR3 covers 14 residues. The CDR3 spells CASSLVGSTDTQYF. As DNA, the CDR3 is TGTGCCAGCAGCTTAGTAGGGAGCACAGATACGCAGTATTTT.

The CDR3 DNA reads TGCGCCAGCAGCCAAGATGGGGCAGGGGGGCTTTATGGCTACACCTTC. Translated, it gives CASSQDGAGGLYGYTF. The chain carries TRBV4-1 and TRBJ1-2, with 7 bases lining up with TRBD1. There are 16 residues in the CDR3. Germline CDR1 and CDR2: MGHRA and YSYEKL. Losses at the gene ends were 0 bases for V and 5 bases for J; bases not matched to a gene: 9.

This chain links TRBV7-6 with TRBJ2-4, with D possibly TRBD2 on 6 matching bases. With 4 bases removed from V and 3 bases from J, the gap between germline ends came to 13 bases. Looked up from germline, CDR1 is SGHVS and CDR2 is FNYEAQ. The CDR3 runs 15 residues. The DNA for the CDR3 is TGTGCCAGCAGCTGGGGACTCTCGATCAAAAACATTCAGTACTTC. Translation: CASSWGLSIKNIQYF.

This chain joins TRBV11-2 and TRBJ1-2; D might be TRBD1 (6 bases). CDR1 SGHAT and CDR2 FQNNGV come from the germline V gene. The CDR3 extends over 15 amino acids. V was trimmed by 5 bases and J by 0 bases, leaving 13 bases between them. As DNA, the CDR3 is TGTGCCAGCAGCCTATTGGCAGGGGCTAACTATGGCTACACCTTC. Protein sequence: CASSLLAGANYGYTF.

The J gene is TRBJ1-3, the V gene TRBV28; no clear D gene. V was shortened by 5 bases and J by 8 bases, with 19 bases between the two germline ends. This CDR3 spans 15 amino acids. Germline lookup yields CDR1 MDHEN and CDR2 SYDVKM. The CDR3 region has the DNA TGTGCCAGCAGTCCCCAGTTTGGCCGGTCAGACACCATATATTTT. Residues: CASSPQFGRSDTIYF.

The gene calls are TRBV21-1 and TRBJ2-1; the D call of TRBD1 is as the table states it, not checked on the DNA. TRBV21-1 is a documented pseudogene. This CDR3 region has 16 residues. The CDR3 reads CASSKGATDPYNEQFF. Written as DNA, the CDR3 is TGTGCCAGCAGCAAAGGTGCGACAGACCCCTACAATGAGCAGTTCTTC.

The chain is built from TRBV5-4 and TRBJ1-4, with a weak D call TRBD1 (6 bases). V lost 2 bases, J lost 7 bases, and 12 bases lay in between. CDR3 length: 14 residues. In germline, CDR1 is SGHNT, CDR2 YYREEE (reference sequence). The CDR3 here is CASSLAGAPEKLFF. CDR3 sequence (DNA): TGTGCCAGCAGCTTAGCGGGGGCCCCTGAAAAACTGTTTTTT.

The J gene is TRBJ2-1, the V gene TRBV9; 8 bases are shared with TRBD2. Germline loops: CDR1 SGDLS, CDR2 YYNGEE. The CDR3 has 14 amino acids. The trim removed 4 bases at V and 5 bases at J, leaving 5 bases unmatched. CDR3 amino acids: CASSPQLADNEQFF. The CDR3 DNA reads as TGTGCCAGCAGCCCACAACTAGCGGACAATGAGCAGTTCTTC.

The V gene is TRBV7-3, the J gene TRBJ2-7; the match to TRBD2 covers 11 bases. The CDR3 is 15 amino acids. V dropped 3 bases and J dropped 1; count of bases not matched to a gene: 2. Germline-derived CDR1 and CDR2 are SGHTA and FQGTGA. This CDR3 reads CASSFSGGASYEQYF. The CDR3 DNA reads TGTGCCAGCAGCTTTAGCGGGGGGGCTTCCTACGAGCAGTACTTC.

V gene TRBV4-1 combines with J gene TRBJ2-1; 8 bases match TRBD2. J lost 4 bases, V lost 1 base, and 12 bases had no gene match. Germline lookup yields CDR1 MGHRA and CDR2 YSYEKL. The CDR3 totals 18 residues. DNA of the CDR3: TGCGCCAGCAGCCAAGGTCCGGGGGGACTAGGCAATTACAATGAGCAGTTCTTC. Translated, it gives CASSQGPGGLGNYNEQFF.

V is TRBV23-1 and J is TRBJ1-2, with D possibly matching TRBD1 (5 bases). TRBV23-1 is filed as an ORF, its function uncertain. This CDR3 has 17 amino acids. V dropped 10 bases and J dropped 1 base, with 25 bases sitting between them. This chain's CDR3 is CANSLVSGPTLNYGYTF. CDR3 DNA: TGCGCCAACTCGCTCGTGTCAGGGCCAACCCTTAACTATGGCTACACCTTC.

This chain connects TRBV21-1 to TRBJ2-7; the table's TRBD1 call for D was not verified on the DNA. TRBV21-1 is reported as a pseudogene. This CDR3 contains 18 residues. The CDR3 region is CASSKPDRPFFTFYEQYF. CDR3 coding DNA: TGTGCCAGCAGCAAACCGGACAGGCCTTTCTTCACCTTCTACGAGCAGTACTTC.

The J gene is TRBJ1-2, the V gene TRBV28; TRBD1 agrees at 7 bases. Losses at the gene ends were 5 bases for V and 2 bases for J; bases not matched to a gene: 8. Germline lookup yields CDR1 MDHEN and CDR2 SYDVKM. This CDR3 comprises 15 residues. The CDR3 is CASSDRQGRNYGYTF. CDR3 DNA: TGTGCCAGCAGTGACCGACAGGGTAGAAACTATGGCTACACCTTC.

The V gene is TRBV5-4, the J gene TRBJ2-2; D possibly uses TRBD1 or TRBD2 (5 bases each). The CDR3 has 16 residues. Trimming removed 3 bases at V and 1 base at J, with 13 bases between. CDR1 is SGHNT and CDR2 is YYREEE in the germline V gene (reference sequence). The CDR3 bases are TGTGCCAGCAGCTCGGGGACGGATCTGAACACCGGGGAGCTGTTTTTT. Translating gives CASSSGTDLNTGELFF.

The genes are TRBV12-5 and TRBJ2-1, with D hard to call. Germline V gene data show CDR1 as LGHNT and CDR2 as FRNRAP. Trimming cost V 0 bases and J 8 bases, with 2 bases left between them. This CDR3 has 11 amino acids. Here the CDR3 DNA reads TGTGCTAGTGGTTTGGTAGATGAGCAGTTCTTC. Amino acids: CASGLVDEQFF.

This clone appeared a single time. This rearrangement joins TRBV6-6 to TRBJ2-3; D might be TRBD2 (6 bases). This CDR3 is built from 15 residues. Germline CDR1 reads MNHNY; CDR2 reads SVGAGI (reference sequence). V lost 6 bases, J lost 1 base, and 14 bases lay in between. The CDR3 here is CASSRRDGGTDTQYF. The CDR3 nucleotides read TGTGCCAGCAGCCGGAGGGACGGAGGCACAGATACGCAGTATTTT.

This chain connects TRBV9 to TRBJ1-4, with 10 positions matching TRBD1. Germline V gene lookup returns CDR1 SGDLS and CDR2 YYNGEE. The V gene end was trimmed by 0 bases and the J gene end by 0 bases; junction bases not matched to a gene: 8. The CDR3 totals 19 residues. The CDR3 coding sequence is TGTGCCAGCAGCGTAGGGCGTCCGGGACAGGGGACAACTAATGAAAAACTGTTTTTT. This codes for CASSVGRPGQGTTNEKLFF.

This clone has more than one count but fewer than ten. V and J are TRBV14 and TRBJ2-1; tentatively, D is TRBD2 (6 bases). The germline V gene has CDR1 SGHDN and CDR2 FVKESK. The CDR3 has 16 residues. The V and J ends lost 1 base and 2 bases respectively, with 12 bases between them. The CDR3 nucleotides read TGTGCCAGCAGCCAAGGCCCGGGGAGGCCCTACAATGAGCAGTTCTTC. Translation gives CASSQGPGRPYNEQFF.

The chain carries TRBV19 and TRBJ2-7, with D perhaps TRBD1 or TRBD2 (5 bases each). V gave up 7 bases and J gave up 2 bases, with 15 bases separating them. The CDR3 spans 14 residues. The germline gives CDR1 LNHDA, CDR2 SQIVND (reference sequence). The CDR3 spells CASKSHEGTYEQYF. The CDR3 region has the DNA TGTGCCAGTAAGTCTCATGAGGGGACCTACGAGCAGTACTTC.